These 27 T cell receptor beta chains were all obtained from the same sample, sequenced in a study of molecular identifiers for immune sequencing clone quantification. TCRdb reanalysed the PCR reads using MiXCR and keeps one entry per CDR3 protein. In the table there are some 680,000 distinct CDR3 sequences, 25% of which are singletons. Sequences were obtained from naive CD8+ T cells from blood, with Jurkat cell RNA spiked in. Subset here: FACS-sorted CD8+CD4-CCR7+CD45RA+ naive T cells. The receptors here all came from a human donor in good health. Some libraries in this study had Jurkat cell RNA spiked in.

This chain links TRBV27 with TRBJ2-1, with 9 bases identical to TRBD2. J gave up 9 bases and V 3 bases, and 9 bases lay outside the gene matches. CDR1 MNHEY and CDR2 SMNVEV come from the germline V gene (reference sequence). The CDR3 has 15 residues. CDR3 DNA sequence: TGTGCCAGCAGTTTCGGGGCGGGAGGGCAAGGTGAGCAGTTCTTC. Translated, it gives CASSFGAGGQGEQFF.

Here the CDR3 DNA reads TGTGCCAGCAGCCAAGGGACAGGGCGAGCCTACGAGCAGTACTTC. Its protein is CASSQGTGRAYEQYF. V gene TRBV14 combines with J gene TRBJ2-7; 8 bases map to TRBD1. Germline assignment: CDR1 SGHDN and CDR2 FVKESK. The CDR3 sequence is 15 residues long. Trimming at V came to 1 base and at J to 2 bases, leaving 4 bases not matched to a gene.

The V gene is TRBV12-3 or TRBV12-4, the J gene TRBJ2-5; the match to TRBD1 covers 7 bases. The CDR3 has 14 amino acids. The V gene end was trimmed by 5 bases and the J gene end by 5 bases; junction bases not matched to a gene: 8. CDR3 DNA: TGTGCCAGCAGTCACACAGGGGATTATGAGACCCAGTACTTC. Translated, it gives CASSHTGDYETQYF.

The rearrangement links TRBV12-3 or TRBV12-4 to TRBJ2-2; D is possibly TRBD1 or TRBD2 (5 bases each). The V gene lost 7 bases and the J gene lost 3 bases, with 15 bases spanning the gap. The CDR3 is 15 residues long. The CDR3 sequence is CASTLVGVYTGELFF. For the CDR3, the DNA is TGTGCCAGCACCCTAGTGGGGGTGTACACCGGGGAGCTGTTTTTT.

On this clonotype: At one end, the junction sequence differs from germline, possibly due to a read error. CDR3 DNA: TGTACCAGCAGCTTTTGGGGGAAGTACGAGCAGTACTTC. It specifies CTSSFWGKYEQYF. The J gene is TRBJ2-7, the V gene TRBV7-9; D could derive from TRBD1 or TRBD2 (5 bases each). This CDR3 contains 13 residues. Germline assignment: CDR1 SEHNR and CDR2 FQNEAQ (reference sequence).

In its sample, this clonotype was seen many times. The chain joins TRBV7-6 to TRBJ2-7; maybe TRBD1 (5 bases). The CDR3 loop spans 14 amino acids. Germline V gene lookup returns CDR1 SGHVS and CDR2 FNYEAQ. Trimming removed 1 base at V and 2 bases at J, with 9 bases between. CDR3 region: CASSLGQSTYEQYF. In DNA, the CDR3 is TGTGCCAGCAGCTTAGGACAGAGCACCTACGAGCAGTACTTC.

In nucleotides, the CDR3 is TGTGCCAGTAGTATAGCCACCAGGGGACTTGGAAACACCATATATTTT. Translating gives CASSIATRGLGNTIYF. This chain joins TRBV19 and TRBJ1-3; possible D gene TRBD1, 6 bases. This CDR3 comprises 16 residues. Germline loops: CDR1 LNHDA, CDR2 SQIVND (reference sequence). Trimming took 1 base from V and 3 from J, leaving 13 bases between them.

The chain combines TRBV12-3 or TRBV12-4 with TRBJ2-7, with D possibly TRBD2 on 7 matching bases. Trimming took off 5 bases at V and 5 bases at J, with 16 bases between the two ends. CDR3 length: 14 residues. The CDR3 nucleotides are TGTGCCAGCAGTCCCCTCTGGGGGGGCAACGAGCAGTACTTC. This codes for CASSPLWGGNEQYF.

This clonotype was observed a handful of times. This CDR3 is CASRGRETQYF. Written as DNA, the CDR3 is TGTGCCAGCAGGGGTCGAGAGACCCAGTACTTC. The chain uses TRBV6-2 or TRBV6-3 and TRBJ2-5; no definite D call. Trimming removed 6 bases at V and 4 bases at J, with 6 bases between. The CDR3 totals 11 residues. Germline values: CDR1 MNHEY, CDR2 SVGEGT.

In regard to this clonotype: One end of the junction is discordant with germline, which a read error may explain. V is TRBV5-6 and J is TRBJ2-5; D may correspond to TRBD1 or TRBD2 (5 bases each). The CDR3 consists of 15 residues. The V gene's germline CDR1 is SGHDT and CDR2 YYEEEE. CDR3 nucleotide sequence: TGTGCCAGCAGCTTGGGCAGGGACGTCCAAGAGACCCCGTCCTTC. This gives the protein CASSLGRDVQETPSF.

The rearrangement joins TRBV9 to TRBJ2-5; the D gene is possibly TRBD2 (7 bases). Trimming pared 3 bases from V and 1 base from J, leaving 19 bases between. The germline gives CDR1 SGDLS, CDR2 YYNGEE. The length of the CDR3 is 17 residues. The CDR3 spells CASSEHGGGGLQETQYF. For the CDR3, the DNA is TGTGCCAGCAGCGAACATGGGGGAGGGGGACTCCAAGAGACCCAGTACTTC.

This clonotype appeared a few times. The chain employs TRBV9 and TRBJ2-4; D tentatively reads TRBD1 or TRBD2 (6 bases each). The CDR3 spans 16 residues. Germline V CDR1 and CDR2: SGDLS, YYNGEE. Trimming took off 4 bases at V and 0 bases at J, with 14 bases between the two ends. Written as DNA, the CDR3 is TGTGCCAGCAGCCCTGGAGGGGGTCTAGCCAAAAACATTCAGTACTTC. Amino acids: CASSPGGGLAKNIQYF.

As for this clonotype: One end of the junction is discordant with germline, which a read error may explain. CDR3 in amino acids: CASSYSGSSCNEQFF. The CDR3 region has the DNA TGTGCCAGCAGTTATAGCGGAAGCTCCTGCAATGAGCAGTTCTTC. V usage is TRBV6-5 and J usage is TRBJ2-1, with TRBD2 as a possible D gene (6 bases). Germline V gene lookup returns CDR1 MNHEY and CDR2 SVGAGI. The CDR3 totals 15 residues.

This clonotype was detected a few times. CDR3 region: CASSQDSRAGELFF. In DNA, the CDR3 is TGCGCCAGCAGCCAAGATAGCAGGGCCGGGGAGCTGTTTTTT. V usage is TRBV4-3 and J usage is TRBJ2-2; D is possibly TRBD1 (5 bases). The CDR3 is made up of 14 amino acids. Germline loops: CDR1 LGHNA, CDR2 YSLEER. The V end was cut by 0 bases, the J end by 6 bases, with 8 bases between.

In this sample, this clonotype turned up a few times. The chain combines TRBV9 with TRBJ2-2; TRBD2 agrees at 7 bases. V shed 0 bases, J shed 4 bases, and the junction held 6 bases outside the gene matches. The germline gives CDR1 SGDLS, CDR2 YYNGEE. The CDR3 runs 16 residues. For the CDR3, the DNA is TGTGCCAGCAGCGTAGAAGCGGGAACCCTCACCGGGGAGCTGTTTTTT. The encoded protein is CASSVEAGTLTGELFF.

This clonotype was seen a few times. V and J are TRBV2 and TRBJ1-2; D may be TRBD1 (6 bases). Looked up from germline, CDR1 is SNHLY and CDR2 is FYNNEI. This CDR3 contains 14 residues. V lost 3 bases to trimming and J lost 5 bases, with 13 bases between them. This CDR3 is CASSDSGGLYGYTF. The CDR3 DNA reads TGTGCCAGCAGTGATTCCGGGGGCTTGTATGGCTACACCTTC. The whole variable domain, filled in from reference TRBV2 and TRBJ1-2, reads EPEVTQTPSHQVTQMGQEVILRCVPISNHLYFYWYRQILGQKVEFLVSFYNNEISEKSEIFDDQFSVERPDGSNFTLKIRSTKLEDSAMYFCASSDSGGLYGYTFGSGTRLTVV.

The chain links TRBV3-1 to TRBJ2-3; 11 bases line up with TRBD2. The CDR3 length is 16 residues. V was pared by 4 bases and J by 5 bases, with 8 bases of the junction left unmatched. Germline CDR1 is LGHDT and CDR2 is YNNKEL (reference sequence). CDR3 amino acids: CASSPTSGRTGDTQYF. The CDR3 DNA reads TGTGCCAGCAGCCCCACTAGCGGGAGAACCGGAGATACGCAGTATTTT.

In its sample, this clonotype was seen a few times. A read error may account for a junction end that differs from germline. Written as DNA, the CDR3 is TGTGCCAGCAGTACTAGCGGGGACTGGAATGAGCAGTTCTTC. It codes for CASSTSGDWNEQFF. This chain links TRBV19 with TRBJ2-1; TRBD2 agrees at 10 bases. CDR1 LNHDA and CDR2 SQIVND come from the germline V gene (reference sequence). This CDR3 comprises 14 residues.

The sample holds many counts of this clonotype. The chain links TRBV6-1 to TRBJ1-1; no firm D call. This CDR3 spans 15 amino acids. Per the germline V gene, CDR1 is MNHNS and CDR2 is SASEGT. Between the trimmed V and J ends, which lost 0 bases and 3 bases, there was a span of 11 bases. Here the CDR3 DNA reads TGTGCCAGCAGTGAAGCTGTAGCAGCTTACACTGAAGCTTTCTTT. Translation: CASSEAVAAYTEAFF.

At least ten counts were recorded for this clonotype. The CDR3 region has the DNA TGTGCCAGCAGCCCCTCTTCAGAGGGGCTTTACGAGCAGTACTTC. Protein: CASSPSSEGLYEQYF. This chain links TRBV7-6 with TRBJ2-7, with D tentatively TRBD1 or TRBD2 (5 bases each). This CDR3 contains 15 residues. Between the trimmed V and J ends, which lost 5 bases and 4 bases, there was a span of 18 bases. Germline V gene lookup returns CDR1 SGHVS and CDR2 FNYEAQ.

The chain is built from TRBV6-2 or TRBV6-3 and TRBJ1-1; D remains ambiguous. Germline assignment: CDR1 MNHEY and CDR2 SVGEGT. Trimming removed 6 bases at V and 4 bases at J, with 15 bases between. This CDR3 spans 14 amino acids. The CDR3 loop reads CASRYGARLTEAFF. The CDR3 nucleotides are TGTGCCAGCAGATACGGTGCGAGGCTCACTGAAGCTTTCTTT.

This clonotype was counted between two and nine times. The chain joins TRBV9 to TRBJ2-7; 7 bases agree with TRBD1. Germline assignment: CDR1 SGDLS and CDR2 YYNGEE. After removal of 0 bases from V and 1 base from J, the junction contained 7 bases not matched to a gene. CDR3 length: 16 amino acids. The CDR3 coding sequence is TGTGCCAGCAGCGTAGTCGGGACAGCGAAATCCTACGAGCAGTACTTC. Protein: CASSVVGTAKSYEQYF.

The chain employs TRBV6-2 or TRBV6-3 and TRBJ2-1; maybe TRBD2 (5 bases). The germline V gene has CDR1 MNHEY and CDR2 SVGEGT. This CDR3 is 18 amino acids long. V was trimmed by 2 bases and J by 0 bases, leaving 17 bases between them. The DNA for the CDR3 is TGTGCCAGCAGTTACCCCAAGGACTCGAGGAGCTCCTACAATGAGCAGTTCTTC. Translated: CASSYPKDSRSSYNEQFF.

This chain joins TRBV11-2 and TRBJ1-5, with a possible D match to TRBD1 (5 bases). Trimming left V 5 bases short and J 9 bases short, with 14 bases between. The germline V gene has CDR1 SGHAT and CDR2 FQNNGV. CDR3 size: 13 residues. DNA for the CDR3: TGTGCCAGCAGCCCAGGGCCCTCATGGCCCCAGCATTTT. It yields the protein CASSPGPSWPQHF.

The sample holds many counts of this clonotype. V usage is TRBV12-3 or TRBV12-4 and J usage is TRBJ1-4; weak D call: TRBD1 (5 bases). CDR3 length equals 17 residues. Trimming stripped 4 bases from V and 7 bases from J, with 22 bases between. The CDR3 protein is CASSSTPILGGGEKLFF. The CDR3 DNA is TGTGCCAGCAGTTCAACCCCAATCCTGGGGGGAGGTGAAAAACTGTTTTTT.

This clonotype was observed a handful of times. CDR3 sequence reads: CASSYYLGSGDNTDTQYF. CDR3 nucleotides: TGTGCCAGCAGTTACTACCTCGGGAGCGGGGACAACACAGATACGCAGTATTTT. V and J are TRBV6-2 or TRBV6-3 and TRBJ2-3; D may be TRBD2 (7 bases). There are 18 residues in the CDR3. The ends were cut back, 1 base at V and 2 bases at J, with 19 bases in the middle. In germline, CDR1 is MNHEY, CDR2 SVGEGT.

A few counts support this clonotype. This chain joins TRBV19 and TRBJ2-1, with 10 bases matching TRBD2. From germline, CDR1 is LNHDA and CDR2 SQIVND (reference sequence). There are 16 residues in the CDR3. V lost 4 bases to trimming and J lost 2 bases; unmatched junction nucleotides: 5. Written as DNA, the CDR3 is TGTGCCAGTAGTAGCTATAGCGGGAGGACCTACAATGAGCAGTTCTTC. Translated, it gives CASSSYSGRTYNEQFF.